This T cell receptor beta chain came from a study of T cells in localized non-small cell lung cancer. Comment on this clone: What it recognizes is unknown.

Trimming cost V 2 bases and J 0 bases, with 4 bases left between them. Germline CDR1 SGHTA, CDR2 FQGTGA. CDR3 length equals 13 residues. This table comes from immunoSEQ multiplex PCR, and its TCRdb copy is limited to in-frame clones, with some not included. Here the sample spans tens of thousands of clones, around 85% being singletons. Study outcomes and limitations: Among the tissues sampled, uninvolved adjacent lung had the highest T cell clonality, above tumor. It remains possible that heterogeneity exists, since only one tumor region was sequenced.

Here the sequenced sample was peripheral blood, taken before any cancer treatment. The receptor comes from a woman aged 40-75 years with stage I lung adenocarcinoma. J is TRBJ1-1 and V is TRBV7-3; D unresolved. In DNA, the CDR3 is TGTGCCAGCAGCTTATCCCTGAACACTGAAGCTTTCTTT. Amino acid sequence: CASSLSLNTEAFF. Together with reference TRBV7-3 and TRBJ1-1, the CDR3 gives the full variable domain: GAGVSQTPSNKVTEKGKYVELRCDPISGHTALYWYRQSLGQGPEFLIYFQGTGAADDSGLPNDRFFAVRPEGSVSTLKIQRTERGDSAVYLCASSLSLNTEAFFGQGTRLTVV.